This record covers a single T cell receptor beta chain. Cohort assignment relied on participant-reported clinical history. These data originate in a study of blood T cell repertoires in COVID-19. Repertoires were generated with immunoSEQ multiplex PCR, while TCRdb's copy carries only in-frame clones and drops some. The table has approximately 250,000 clones, about 91% seen once. CDR3 length: 13 amino acids. V was pared by 6 bases and J by 2 bases, with 8 bases between. The sequencing input was PBMCs or T cells enriched from blood (not recorded which). V is TRBV12-3 or TRBV12-4 and J is TRBJ2-1; the D is unclear. This clonotype originated in a man between 40 and 49 years old who had been exposed to COVID-19. DNA of the CDR3: TGTGCCAGCAGGCCTGACACCTACAATGAGCAGTTCTTC. Amino acids: CASRPDTYNEQFF.